Each of the 24 T cell receptor beta chains below was sequenced from the same sample in a study of vaccination and CD4 T cells after COVID-19. Documented treatment: roughly ten-day PBMC culture with coronavirus spike peptide pools or control peptides (ViraFEST assay). The Oncomine TCR Beta short-read assay was applied to DNA of cultured CD4+ T cells. TCRdb itself ran the PCR reads through MiXCR, one entry per CDR3 protein. The sample records more than 4,000 distinct CDR3 sequences, approximately 43% being singletons. These receptors have no known antigen. Sequenced input: CD4+ T cells from blood, cultured in vitro. The source is a human donor who had recovered from COVID-19.

This clonotype has a single count. The chain recombines TRBV20-1 with TRBJ2-5, with D perhaps being TRBD1 or TRBD2 (6 bases each). The CDR3 totals 19 residues. The V gene lost 1 base and the J gene lost 4 bases, with 28 bases spanning the gap. Germline CDR1 is DFQATT and CDR2 is SNEGSKA (reference sequence). Here the CDR3 reads CSARGPGPGTQGGLETQYF. The CDR3 DNA is TGCAGTGCTAGAGGGCCTGGTCCCGGGACCCAAGGGGGACTAGAGACCCAGTACTTC.

The chain combines TRBV5-1 with TRBJ2-7; D may be TRBD1 or TRBD2 (5 bases each). The CDR3 is made up of 15 amino acids. Trimming pared 0 bases from V and 1 base from J, leaving 11 bases between. Germline V CDR1 and CDR2: SGHRS, YFSETQ. The CDR3 sequence: CASSLAGDPSYEQYF. In DNA form, the CDR3 reads TGCGCCAGCAGCTTGGCCGGGGACCCATCCTACGAGCAGTACTTC.

The rearrangement links TRBV4-3 to TRBJ2-3, with no clear D. CDR1 LGHNA and CDR2 YSLEER come from the germline V gene. There are 14 residues in the CDR3. With 0 bases removed from V and 4 bases from J, the gap between germline ends came to 8 bases. CDR3 nucleotide sequence: TGCGCCAGCAGCCAAGATTCCGAGGCAGATACGCAGTATTTT. Translated: CASSQDSEADTQYF.

The rearrangement links TRBV18 to TRBJ1-2; D remains unclear. Between the trimmed V and J ends, which lost 6 bases and 2 bases, there was a span of 7 bases. Germline CDR1 reads KGHSH; CDR2 reads LQKENI. The CDR3 is 12 residues long. The CDR3 nucleotides read TGTGCCAGCTCTGGGCAGAACTATGGCTACACCTTC. Protein sequence: CASSGQNYGYTF.

In its sample, this clonotype was seen a few times. V gene TRBV6-1 combines with J gene TRBJ2-1; 16 bases agree with TRBD2. The CDR3 totals 15 residues. The V gene's germline CDR1 is MNHNS and CDR2 SASEGT. After removal of 8 bases from V and 5 bases from J, the junction contained 3 bases not matched to a gene. CDR3 nucleotides: TGTGCCAGCGAGGGACTAGCGGGAGGGCACAATGAGCAGTTCTTC. It encodes CASEGLAGGHNEQFF.

V gene TRBV19 combines with J gene TRBJ2-1, with TRBD2 matching 14 bases. V dropped 4 bases and J dropped 7; count of bases not matched to a gene: 18. The CDR3 length is 20 residues. Per germline, CDR1 LNHDA and CDR2 SQIVND (reference sequence). CDR3 DNA: TGTGCCAGTAGTACCACCGGGACTAGCGGGGGATGGTACGTTGCGAATGAGCAGTTCTTC. Translation: CASSTTGTSGGWYVANEQFF.

In its sample, this clonotype is large. The genes are TRBV27 and TRBJ2-5, with 12 bases lining up with TRBD2. Germline V gene sequence: CDR1 MNHEY, CDR2 SMNVEV (reference sequence). The CDR3 spans 17 residues. The trim removed 5 bases at V and 3 bases at J, leaving 10 bases unmatched. The CDR3 DNA reads as TGTGCCAGCAGTAAAAACTTGGCTAGCGGGGGGGAAGAGACCCAGTACTTC. Amino acid sequence: CASSKNLASGGEETQYF.

This clonotype was detected only a few times. V usage is TRBV24-1 and J usage is TRBJ2-3, with D possibly matching TRBD2 (6 bases). CDR1 and CDR2 from the germline V gene are KGHDR and SFDVKD. This CDR3 has 15 amino acids. V shed 4 bases and J shed 5 bases, with 15 bases lying between them. The DNA for the CDR3 is TGTGCCACCAGTGACCGACGGGAGTCCGGAGATACGCAGTATTTT. The encoded protein is CATSDRRESGDTQYF.

The chain employs TRBV6-5 and TRBJ2-5, with D perhaps TRBD1 (7 bases). The V gene's germline CDR1 is MNHEY and CDR2 SVGAGI. CDR3 length: 18 amino acids. V shed 2 bases and J shed 4 bases, with 23 bases lying between them. CDR3 sequence (DNA): TGTGCCAGCAGTTACCCGGGTCGGAGGGGGCTCGAGGGAGAGACCCAGTACTTC. This encodes CASSYPGRRGLEGETQYF.

J is TRBJ2-1 and V is TRBV5-1, with 8 bases lining up with TRBD2. The junction had 4 bases not matched to a gene; V was cut back by 0 bases and J by 5 bases. Germline-derived CDR1 and CDR2 are SGHRS and YFSETQ. The CDR3 consists of 15 residues. The CDR3 DNA sequence: TGCGCCAGCAGCTTGGTTGCGGGGGGCGACAATGAGCAGTTCTTC. This encodes CASSLVAGGDNEQFF.

V usage is TRBV2 and J usage is TRBJ1-6, with D perhaps TRBD1 (6 bases). V was pared by 7 bases and J by 11 bases, with 21 bases between. Germline V lookup: CDR1 SNHLY, CDR2 FYNNEI. The CDR3 has 15 residues. CDR3 residues: CASTQLGRGQAPLHF. The DNA for the CDR3 is TGTGCCAGCACCCAATTGGGCCGGGGGCAGGCACCCCTCCACTTT. The whole variable domain, remainder taken from reference TRBV2 and TRBJ1-6, is EPEVTQTPSHQVTQMGQEVILRCVPISNHLYFYWYRQILGQKVEFLVSFYNNEISEKSEIFDDQFSVERPDGSNFTLKIRSTKLEDSAMYFCASTQLGRGQAPLHFGNGTRLTVT.

The chain carries TRBV5-4 and TRBJ2-7; TRBD1 or TRBD2 may be the D gene (5 bases each). The germline CDR1 and CDR2 sequences are SGHNT and YYREEE (reference sequence). The CDR3 loop spans 14 amino acids. Trimming left V 2 bases short and J 5 bases short, with 14 bases between. As DNA, the CDR3 is TGTGCCAGCAGCTTAACCGGGGCCGTAAACGAGCAGTACTTC. It yields the protein CASSLTGAVNEQYF. The full variable domain, in which reference TRBV5-4 and TRBJ2-7 provide the parts outside the CDR3, is ETGVTQSPTHLIKTRGQQVTLRCSSQSGHNTVSWYQQALGQGPQFIFQYYREEENGRGNFPPRFSGLQFPNYSSELNVNALELDDSALYLCASSLTGAVNEQYFGPGTRLTVT.

The genes are TRBV20-1 and TRBJ1-2; 9 nucleotides agree with TRBD1. Trimming cost V 5 bases and J 5 bases; bases outside gene matches: 18. Germline lookup yields CDR1 DFQATT and CDR2 SNEGSKA (reference sequence). CDR3 size: 17 residues. This CDR3 is CSAPLFLQTGGGYGYTF. CDR3 in DNA: TGCAGTGCTCCCCTGTTTCTACAAACAGGGGGCGGGTATGGCTACACCTTC.

The rearrangement uses TRBV11-2 and TRBJ2-4; no firm D call. V gave up 1 base and J gave up 5 bases, with 6 bases separating them. The CDR3 length is 13 residues. Per germline, CDR1 SGHAT and CDR2 FQNNGV. Written as DNA, the CDR3 is TGTGCCAGCAGCTTAGTGAGAGAAAACATTCAGTACTTC. The encoded protein is CASSLVRENIQYF.

This chain links TRBV5-1 with TRBJ2-5; D might be TRBD1 (7 bases). CDR1 and CDR2 from the germline V gene are SGHRS and YFSETQ. V lost 0 bases, J lost 4 bases, and 10 bases lay in between. The CDR3 totals 14 residues. CDR3 sequence: CASSLARGAETQYF. The CDR3 DNA follows: TGCGCCAGCAGCTTGGCCAGGGGGGCAGAGACCCAGTACTTC.

The table lists this clonotype with a few counts. This sequence joins TRBV6-5 and TRBJ1-5, with D uncertain. The V end was cut by 2 bases, the J end by 3 bases, with 5 bases between. Germline V gives CDR1 MNHEY, CDR2 SVGAGI. The CDR3 covers 13 residues. CDR3 nucleotides: TGTGCCAGCAGTTACGAACTCAATCAGCCCCAGCATTTT. It specifies CASSYELNQPQHF.

By share, this clonotype counts as medium-sized. The chain couples TRBV20-1 to TRBJ2-5, with D unclear. The CDR3 length is 15 residues. Germline CDR1 and CDR2: DFQATT and SNEGSKA (reference sequence). V dropped 0 bases and J dropped 1 base, with 12 bases sitting between them. Here the CDR3 reads CSARDTARIQETQYF. As DNA, the CDR3 is TGCAGTGCTAGAGATACTGCCAGGATCCAAGAGACCCAGTACTTC.

This clonotype counts as large (0.1 to 1%). This chain uses TRBV19 with TRBJ2-6; TRBD2 agrees at 7 bases. There are 16 residues in the CDR3. Germline V CDR1 and CDR2: LNHDA, SQIVND (reference sequence). V trimming: 5 bases; J trimming: 0 bases; junction bases outside the gene matches: 4. The CDR3 spells CASSWGGRSGANVLTF. The CDR3 DNA reads TGTGCCAGTAGTTGGGGGGGACGCTCTGGGGCCAACGTCCTGACTTTC.

The J gene is TRBJ1-2, the V gene TRBV5-4; D possibly corresponds to TRBD1 (6 bases). CDR1 and CDR2 from the germline V gene are SGHNT and YYREEE (reference sequence). Trimming cost V 4 bases and J 5 bases, with 21 bases left between them. The CDR3 sequence is 16 residues long. The DNA of the CDR3 is TGTGCCAGCAGCCCGGGGGGGCGGCAGAATACTTATGGCTACACCTTC. Residues: CASSPGGRQNTYGYTF.

This clonotype was seen a single time. V gene TRBV18 combines with J gene TRBJ2-1; D assignment may be TRBD1 or TRBD2 (5 bases each). There are 16 residues in the CDR3. Germline CDR1 reads KGHSH; CDR2 reads LQKENI. V lost 3 bases, J lost 2 bases, and 14 bases lay in between. CDR3 DNA sequence: TGTGCCAGCTCACCGTTCGGGGCGGGCACCTACAATGAGCAGTTCTTC. Protein sequence: CASSPFGAGTYNEQFF.

V gene TRBV20-1 combines with J gene TRBJ2-1, with D unclear. The CDR3 is 14 amino acids. Deletions cut 1 base from V and 6 bases from J, with 13 bases between. Germline V lookup: CDR1 DFQATT, CDR2 SNEGSKA (reference sequence). The CDR3 DNA reads as TGCAGTGCTAGAGTTACGCAGTTACGCAATGAGCAGTTCTTC. Encoded protein: CSARVTQLRNEQFF.

This clonotype was seen once. The chain couples TRBV7-8 to TRBJ2-5; tentatively, D is TRBD1 (5 bases). V lost 11 bases to trimming and J lost 4 bases, with 14 bases between them. The CDR3 has 12 residues. Germline V gene sequence: CDR1 SGHVS, CDR2 FQNEAQ. The CDR3 nucleotides are TGTGCCGGGGCCGGCCAAGTAGAGACCCAGTACTTC. It codes for CAGAGQVETQYF.

The chain links TRBV12-3 or TRBV12-4 to TRBJ2-3, with unresolved D. The V and J ends lost 1 base and 0 bases respectively, with 5 bases between them. The CDR3 length is 14 residues. The DNA for the CDR3 is TGTGCCAGCAGTTTAGGACTTAGCACAGATACGCAGTATTTT. Its translation is CASSLGLSTDTQYF.

The chain uses TRBV12-5 and TRBJ2-3; D is undetermined. The ends were cut back, 6 bases at V and 2 bases at J, with 9 bases in the middle. CDR3 size: 13 residues. Germline V CDR1 and CDR2: LGHNT, FRNRAP. CDR3 DNA: TGTGCTAGTGGCCTGGGCGCCACAGATACGCAGTATTTT. This translates into CASGLGATDTQYF. The full variable domain, rest sourced from reference TRBV12-5 and TRBJ2-3, is DARVTQTPRHKVTEMGQEVTMRCQPILGHNTVFWYRQTMMQGLELLAYFRNRAPLDDSGMPKDRFSAEMPDATLATLKIQPSEPRDSAVYFCASGLGATDTQYFGPGTRLTVL.